The 14 T cell receptor beta chains below come from one sample, sequenced in a study of T cells in localized non-small cell lung cancer. Repertoires were generated with immunoSEQ multiplex PCR, while TCRdb's copy carries only in-frame clones and drops some. The repertoire holds approximately 17,000 clones, with 82% as singletons. The sample in question was peripheral blood, obtained before any cancer treatment. All receptors derive from an older male donor with stage I lung adenocarcinoma.

This sequence joins TRBV2 and TRBJ2-7, with D unresolved. The V end was cut by 2 bases, the J end by 4 bases, with 12 bases between. CDR1 and CDR2 from the germline V gene are SNHLY and FYNNEI. The CDR3 spans 14 residues. Written as DNA, the CDR3 is TGTGCCAGCAGTGAAATGCGTCTCCCTTACGAGCAGTACTTC. This gives the protein CASSEMRLPYEQYF.

This chain joins TRBV5-1 and TRBJ2-5, with a weak D call TRBD1 (6 bases). The CDR3 contains 14 residues. The V gene's germline CDR1 is SGHRS and CDR2 YFSETQ. V lost 3 bases and J lost 1, with 10 bases in between. CDR3 sequence: CASSSGDTQETQYF. In nucleotides, the CDR3 is TGCGCCAGCAGCTCAGGGGACACCCAAGAGACCCAGTACTTC.

V and J are TRBV2 and TRBJ2-7, with 12 positions matching TRBD1. Trimming at V came to 10 bases and at J to 5 bases, leaving 3 bases not matched to a gene. The CDR3 sequence is 12 residues long. The germline V gene encodes CDR1 SNHLY and CDR2 FYNNEI. In nucleotides, the CDR3 is TGTGCCATCAGGGACAGGGGGCACGAGCAGTACTTC. Translating it yields CAIRDRGHEQYF. The whole variable domain, remainder taken from reference TRBV2 and TRBJ2-7, is EPEVTQTPSHQVTQMGQEVILRCVPISNHLYFYWYRQILGQKVEFLVSFYNNEISEKSEIFDDQFSVERPDGSNFTLKIRSTKLEDSAMYFCAIRDRGHEQYFGPGTRLTVT.

This clone turned up a few times. V and J are TRBV6-6 and TRBJ1-1, with D uncertain. V was shortened by 6 bases and J by 7 bases, with 9 bases between the two germline ends. This CDR3 is 11 amino acids long. From germline, CDR1 is MNHNY and CDR2 SVGAGI (reference sequence). CDR3 protein: CASSPQIEAFF. CDR3 nucleotide sequence: TGTGCCAGCAGCCCCCAGATTGAAGCTTTCTTT.

The chain carries TRBV2 and TRBJ1-1; D unresolved. Germline V gene sequence: CDR1 SNHLY, CDR2 FYNNEI. Deletions cut 10 bases from V and 0 bases from J, with 15 bases between. CDR3 length: 14 amino acids. The CDR3: CATRDPPMNTEAFF. CDR3 DNA sequence: TGTGCCACCCGAGACCCGCCAATGAACACTGAAGCTTTCTTT.

This clone was counted a single time. The gene calls are TRBV6-1 and TRBJ1-5; D gene uncertain. There are 12 residues in the CDR3. Trimming cost V 8 bases and J 6 bases, with 11 bases left between them. Germline V CDR1 and CDR2: MNHNS, SASEGT. The CDR3 nucleotides are TGTGCCAGCTTAGGGCTGGCTCAGCCCCAGCATTTT. Protein: CASLGLAQPQHF.

The V call is TRBV7-9, the J call TRBJ2-1, with 7 bases matching TRBD1. There are 15 residues in the CDR3. Per germline, CDR1 SEHNR and CDR2 FQNEAQ (reference sequence). With V trimmed by 5 bases and J by 5 bases, 9 bases remained unmatched. The CDR3: CASSPTYRGDNEQFF. In nucleotides, the CDR3 is TGTGCCAGCAGCCCGACCTACAGGGGAGACAATGAGCAGTTCTTC. The full variable domain, in which reference TRBV7-9 and TRBJ2-1 provide the parts outside the CDR3, is DTGVSQNPRHKITKRGQNVTFRCDPISEHNRLYWYRQTLGQGPEFLTYFQNEAQLEKSRLLSDRFSAERPKGSFSTLEIQRTEQGDSAMYLCASSPTYRGDNEQFFGPGTRLTVL.

The chain links TRBV19 to TRBJ2-5; possibly TRBD1 or TRBD2 for D (6 bases each). Per germline, CDR1 LNHDA and CDR2 SQIVND (reference sequence). The CDR3 consists of 16 residues. Between the trimmed V and J ends, which lost 0 bases and 1 base, there was a span of 12 bases. The CDR3 bases are TGTGCCAGTAGTATAGACAGGGGAGGTAGCCAAGAGACCCAGTACTTC. Its translation is CASSIDRGGSQETQYF.

Of note for this clone: An end of the junction does not agree with germline; a read error may underlie this. The CDR3, as DNA: TGCGCCAGCAGCCAACCAGGGTCAGACGAGCAGTACTTC. This gives the protein CASSQPGSDEQYF. V is TRBV5-8 and J is TRBJ2-7, with D possibly being TRBD1 (5 bases). Per the germline V gene, CDR1 is SGHTS and CDR2 is YDEGEE. The CDR3 has 13 residues. Combining the CDR3 with reference TRBV5-8 and TRBJ2-7 gives the whole variable domain EAGVTQSPTHLIKTRGQQATLRCSPISGHTSVYWYQQALGLGLQFLLWYDEGEERNRGNFPPRFSGRQFPNYSSELNVNALELEDSALYLCASSQPGSDEQYFGPGTRLTVT.

The table lists this clone with a count of one. The chain joins TRBV7-8 to TRBJ2-1, with TRBD2 matching over 9 bases. CDR1 is SGHVS and CDR2 is FQNEAQ in the germline V gene. This CDR3 contains 16 residues. With 5 bases clipped from V and 4 bases from J, the junction kept 9 bases outside the gene matches. The CDR3 is CASSASSLAGYNEQFF. The DNA for the CDR3 is TGTGCCAGCAGCGCATCCAGCCTAGCGGGATACAATGAGCAGTTCTTC.

The rearrangement uses TRBV7-2 and TRBJ2-3; D is possibly TRBD2 (7 bases). V was cut by 4 bases and J by 6 bases, with 20 bases left in between. This CDR3 spans 16 amino acids. Germline CDR1 is SGHTA and CDR2 is FQGNSA. DNA for the CDR3: TGTGCCAGCAGCTCAAGATATCGGGGGGCAGGGGATACGCAGTATTTT. Protein product: CASSSRYRGAGDTQYF.

The chain combines TRBV10-2 with TRBJ2-7, with D possibly TRBD2 on 7 matching bases. Germline values: CDR1 WSHSY, CDR2 SAAADI. Trimming left V 11 bases short and J 3 bases short, with 23 bases between. The CDR3 is 15 residues long. CDR3 amino acids: CASRTVGGGRYEQYF. CDR3 bases: TGCGCCTCTCGGACCGTGGGGGGGGGCCGCTACGAGCAGTACTTC.

This chain connects TRBV28 to TRBJ2-1; 13 bases are shared with TRBD2. Germline trimming cut 7 bases from V and 0 bases from J; bases unmatched to any gene: 6. CDR1 MDHEN and CDR2 SYDVKM come from the germline V gene. CDR3 size: 17 residues. The CDR3: CASTLAGGLSSYNEQFF. The CDR3 DNA reads TGTGCCAGCACACTAGCGGGAGGGCTTAGCTCCTACAATGAGCAGTTCTTC.

The chain couples TRBV19 to TRBJ1-5; 9 bases line up with TRBD1. This CDR3 spans 15 amino acids. Looked up from germline, CDR1 is LNHDA and CDR2 is SQIVND (reference sequence). Unmatched junction bases numbered 10, after V lost 8 bases and J lost 5 bases. The CDR3: CASLSRGQGYQPQHF. CDR3 bases: TGTGCCAGTCTTTCCAGGGGACAGGGCTATCAGCCCCAGCATTTT.